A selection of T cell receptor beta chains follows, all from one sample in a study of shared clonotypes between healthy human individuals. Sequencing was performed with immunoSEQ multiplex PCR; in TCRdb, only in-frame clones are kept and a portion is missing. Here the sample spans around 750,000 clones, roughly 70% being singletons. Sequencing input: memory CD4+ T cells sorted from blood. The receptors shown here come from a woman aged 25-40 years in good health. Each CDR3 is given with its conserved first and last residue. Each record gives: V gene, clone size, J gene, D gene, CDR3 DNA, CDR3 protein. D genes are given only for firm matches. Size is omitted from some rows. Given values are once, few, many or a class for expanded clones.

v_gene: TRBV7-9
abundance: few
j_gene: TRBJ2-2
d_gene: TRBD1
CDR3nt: TGTGCCAGCAGACAGGGGGCGCGGGACACCGGGGAGCTGTTTTTT
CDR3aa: CASRQGARDTGELFF

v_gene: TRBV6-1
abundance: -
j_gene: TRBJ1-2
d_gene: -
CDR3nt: TGTGCCAGCAGTGCAGACATAACTAACTATGGCTACACCTTC
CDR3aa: CASSADITNYGYTF

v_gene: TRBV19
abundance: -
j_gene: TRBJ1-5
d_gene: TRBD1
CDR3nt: TGTGCCAGTTCCGGGACAGAAGACCAGCCCCAGCATTTT
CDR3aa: CASSGTEDQPQHF

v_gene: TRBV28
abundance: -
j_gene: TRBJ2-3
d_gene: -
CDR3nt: TGTGCCAGCAGTCCCCACAGCGGAGGCACAGATACGCAGTATTTT
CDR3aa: CASSPHSGGTDTQYF

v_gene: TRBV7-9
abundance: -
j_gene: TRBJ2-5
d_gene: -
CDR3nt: TGTGCCAGCAGCTACCATGCAGGGGAGGAGACCCAGTACTTC
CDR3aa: CASSYHAGEETQYF

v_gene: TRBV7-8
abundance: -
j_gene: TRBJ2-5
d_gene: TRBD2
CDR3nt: TGTGCCAGCAGCTTCGAACTAGCGGGAGAGGGCAAGACCCAGTACTTC
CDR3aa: CASSFELAGEGKTQYF

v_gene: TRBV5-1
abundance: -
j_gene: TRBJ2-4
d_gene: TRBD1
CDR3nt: TGCGCCACTGACAGGGGGCGAGCCAAAAACATTCAGTACTTC
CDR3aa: CATDRGRAKNIQYF

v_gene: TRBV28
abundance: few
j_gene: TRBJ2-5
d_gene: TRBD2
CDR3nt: TGTGCCAGCAGCGATGGGGGGAGGGGACGCTTCCAAGAGACCCAGTACTTC
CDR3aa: CASSDGGRGRFQETQYF

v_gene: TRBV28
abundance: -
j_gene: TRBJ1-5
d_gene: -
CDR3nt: TGTGCCAGCAGGCCTACGACATGGGAGAGTCAGCCCCAGCATTTT
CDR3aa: CASRPTTWESQPQHF

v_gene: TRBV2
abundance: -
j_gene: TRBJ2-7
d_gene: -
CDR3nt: TGTGCCAGCAAGGGGTTCTCCGAGCAGTACTTC
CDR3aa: CASKGFSEQYF

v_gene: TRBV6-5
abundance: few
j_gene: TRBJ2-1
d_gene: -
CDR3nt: TGTGCCAGCAGTTACGTGGGACACACCTCCGGGAATGAGCAGTTCTTC
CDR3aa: CASSYVGHTSGNEQFF

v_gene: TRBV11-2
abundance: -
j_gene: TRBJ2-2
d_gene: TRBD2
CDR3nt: TGTGCCAGCAGCTTTCTAGCGGGGGGGAACACCGGGGAGCTGTTTTTT
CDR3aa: CASSFLAGGNTGELFF

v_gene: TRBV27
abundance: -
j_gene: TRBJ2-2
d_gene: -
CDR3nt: TGTGCCACCCTCAAGCAGGGGTACACCGGGGAGCTGTTTTTT
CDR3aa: CATLKQGYTGELFF

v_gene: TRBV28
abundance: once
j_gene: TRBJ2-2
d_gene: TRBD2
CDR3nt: TGTGCCAGCAGTCTCCTCCCTAGCGGGAGCACGGCCGGGGAGCTGTTTTTT
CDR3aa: CASSLLPSGSTAGELFF

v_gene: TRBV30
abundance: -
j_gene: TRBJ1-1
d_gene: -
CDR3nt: TGTGCCCGTAAAGACTTTGGGGGGAACACTGAAGCTTTCTTT
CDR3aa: CARKDFGGNTEAFF

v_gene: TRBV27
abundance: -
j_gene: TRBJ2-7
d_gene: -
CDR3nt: TGTGCCAGCCCTAACGGGCATAGCTCCTACGAGCAGTACTTC
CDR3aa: CASPNGHSSYEQYF

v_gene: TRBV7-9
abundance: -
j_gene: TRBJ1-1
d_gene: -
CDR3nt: TGTGCCAGCAGCGATAGGGAGGGGAGGACTGAAGCTTTCTTT
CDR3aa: CASSDREGRTEAFF

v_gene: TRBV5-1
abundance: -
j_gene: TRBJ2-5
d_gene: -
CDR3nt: TGCGCCAGCAGGCCTACGGGGATTCAAGAGACCCAGTACTTC
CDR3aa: CASRPTGIQETQYF

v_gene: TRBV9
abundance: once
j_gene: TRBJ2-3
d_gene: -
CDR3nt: TGTGCCAGCAGCGCCGAGCGCGCAGATACGCAGTATTTT
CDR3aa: CASSAERADTQYF

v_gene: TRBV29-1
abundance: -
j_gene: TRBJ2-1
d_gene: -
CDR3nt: TGCAGCGTTGAGGGGGGTCCGGAGGGATACTACAATGAGCAGTTCTTC
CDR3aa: CSVEGGPEGYYNEQFF

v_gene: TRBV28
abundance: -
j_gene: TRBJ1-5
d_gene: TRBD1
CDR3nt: TGTGCCAGCAGTTTAGGAGGGACAGGGTACAATCAGCCCCAGCATTTT
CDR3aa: CASSLGGTGYNQPQHF

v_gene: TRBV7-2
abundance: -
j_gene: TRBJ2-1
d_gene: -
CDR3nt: TGTGCCAGCAGCTTAAATGCCTTGGTGAACAATGAGCAGTTCTTC
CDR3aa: CASSLNALVNNEQFF

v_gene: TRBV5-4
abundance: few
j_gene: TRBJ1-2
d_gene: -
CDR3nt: TGTGCCAGCAGCCCGAGGACGGATAACTATGGCTACACCTTC
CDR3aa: CASSPRTDNYGYTF

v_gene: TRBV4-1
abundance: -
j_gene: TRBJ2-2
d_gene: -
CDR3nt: TGCGCCAGCAGCCATGGACCCTCCGGGGAGCTGTTTTTT
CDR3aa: CASSHGPSGELFF

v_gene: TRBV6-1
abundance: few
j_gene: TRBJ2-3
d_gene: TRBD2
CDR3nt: TGTGCCAGCAGTGAAGGCGGGAGAACAGATACGCAGTATTTT
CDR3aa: CASSEGGRTDTQYF

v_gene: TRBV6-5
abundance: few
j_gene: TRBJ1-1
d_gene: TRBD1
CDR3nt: TGTGCCAGCAGTACACAGGGGCCGAAAACTGAAGCTTTCTTT
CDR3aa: CASSTQGPKTEAFF

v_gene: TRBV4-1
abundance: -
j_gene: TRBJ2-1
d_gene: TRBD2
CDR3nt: TGCGCCAGCAGCCACGGGACTAGCGGGAGAGGGGATGAGCAGTTCTTC
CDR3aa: CASSHGTSGRGDEQFF

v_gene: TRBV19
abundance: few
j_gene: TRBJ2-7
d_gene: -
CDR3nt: TGTGCCAGTAGTATCAGACTAGACTCCTACGAGCAGTACTTC
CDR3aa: CASSIRLDSYEQYF

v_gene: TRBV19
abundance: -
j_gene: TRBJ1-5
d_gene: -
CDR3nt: TGTGCCAGTACTTCCAGGGGCGGGCCGGATCAGCCCCAGCATTTT
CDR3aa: CASTSRGGPDQPQHF